Below are 14 T cell receptor beta chains sequenced from a single sample in a study of Graves' ophthalmopathy and Graves' hyperthyroidism. RNA transcripts served as template for amplifying TCR beta CDR3 sequences. HTBI primers served in a first-round RT-PCR, which a second-round multiplex PCR followed. In TCRdb, the multiplex PCR reads were re-called with MiXCR into one record per CDR3 protein. The sample shows hundreds of thousands of distinct CDR3 sequences, 15% of them seen only once. Source material: peripheral blood. These receptor sequences come from a woman between 18 and 29 years old with stable Graves' hyperthyroidism.

This clonotype was picked up a small number of times. This chain connects TRBV3-1 to TRBJ1-1; D ambiguous. Trimming took off 6 bases at V and 4 bases at J, with 9 bases between the two ends. The CDR3 is 12 amino acids. The germline V gene has CDR1 LGHDT and CDR2 YNNKEL (reference sequence). CDR3 nucleotide sequence: TGTGCCAGCAGTCGCTTGTTCACTGAAGCTTTCTTT. This translates into CASSRLFTEAFF.

This clonotype was counted many times. The chain employs TRBV12-3 or TRBV12-4 and TRBJ2-5; TRBD2 aligns across 13 bases. With 6 bases clipped from V and 2 bases from J, the junction kept 18 bases outside the gene matches. The length of the CDR3 is 20 residues. The CDR3 protein is CASSSALAGGPTNKQETQYF. The CDR3 coding sequence is TGTGCCAGCAGCTCAGCACTAGCGGGGGGGCCTACCAATAAACAAGAGACCCAGTACTTC.

This clonotype was counted ten times or more. The chain couples TRBV12-3 or TRBV12-4 to TRBJ1-3; D not resolved. CDR3 length equals 15 residues. Trimming stripped 7 bases from V and 1 base from J, with 14 bases between. CDR3 sequence: CASNGLPPSGNTIYF. In DNA, the CDR3 is TGTGCCAGCAACGGACTGCCACCTTCTGGAAACACCATATATTTT.

This clonotype was detected ten times or more. Written as DNA, the CDR3 is TGTGCCAGCAGCTGGATACGGACAGGGCGTGGAGCTTTCTTT. Its protein product is CASSWIRTGRGAFF. The V and J genes are TRBV28 and TRBJ1-1; 8 positions agree with TRBD1. Germline lookup yields CDR1 MDHEN and CDR2 SYDVKM. With 6 bases clipped from V and 10 bases from J, the junction kept 13 bases outside the gene matches. This CDR3 spans 14 amino acids.

There are many counts of this clonotype. The J gene is TRBJ2-4, the V gene TRBV7-2, with 7 bases lining up with TRBD1. The germline gives CDR1 SGHTA, CDR2 FQGNSA. Unmatched junction bases numbered 7, after V lost 5 bases and J lost 6 bases. The CDR3 has 14 residues. This CDR3 reads CASSKDRVGNIQYF. The CDR3 DNA sequence: TGTGCCAGCAGCAAAGACAGGGTGGGAAACATTCAGTACTTC.

The gene calls are TRBV29-1 and TRBJ2-5; the match to TRBD1 covers 8 bases. This CDR3 contains 12 residues. With 4 bases clipped from V and 6 bases from J, the junction kept 4 bases outside the gene matches. CDR1 is SQVTM and CDR2 is ANQGSEA in the germline V gene. The CDR3 coding sequence is TGCAGCGTTGGACAGGGGCCGAAGACCCAGTACTTC. Translating it yields CSVGQGPKTQYF.

There are many counts of this clonotype. This chain connects TRBV11-1 to TRBJ2-7; 7 nucleotides line up with TRBD1. The CDR3 runs 18 residues. Germline CDR1 SGHAT, CDR2 FQDESV (reference sequence). V lost 2 bases and J lost 1; bases outside the gene matches: 14. CDR3 in DNA: TGTGCCAGCAGCTTACCGCGAGACAGACAGGGCCTTTCCTACGAGCAGTACTTC. This encodes CASSLPRDRQGLSYEQYF.

This clonotype was seen ten or more times. The rearrangement uses TRBV20-1 and TRBJ2-5; 10 bases are shared with TRBD2. The ends lost 6 bases at V and 5 bases at J; junction bases unmatched: 15. This CDR3 spans 16 amino acids. Germline-derived CDR1 and CDR2 are DFQATT and SNEGSKA (reference sequence). In nucleotides, the CDR3 is TGCAGTGCCCCCCTAGCGGGGGATCCCCTTGGGGAGACCCAGTACTTC. The encoded protein is CSAPLAGDPLGETQYF.

This clonotype was found many times. The V call is TRBV7-3, the J call TRBJ1-2; D not resolved. The CDR3 has 14 amino acids. Germline CDR1 is SGHTA and CDR2 is FQGTGA. With 0 bases removed from V and 6 bases from J, the gap between germline ends came to 11 bases. The CDR3 loop reads CASSLTSTTHGYTF. CDR3 bases: TGTGCCAGCAGCTTAACTAGCACGACCCATGGCTACACCTTC.

Remarks on this clonotype: At one end the junction does not follow the germline gene, possibly because of a read error. V and J are TRBV20-1 and TRBJ1-5; TRBD1 matches 12 bases. The CDR3 length is 17 residues. The germline CDR1 and CDR2 sequences are DFQATT and SNEGSKA (reference sequence). CDR3 nucleotides: TGCAGTGCTAGAACCCCGGGGGGGACAGGGGGCAATCAGCCCCTGCATTTT. This gives the protein CSARTPGGTGGNQPLHF.

This clonotype has at least ten counts. The rearrangement links TRBV20-1 to TRBJ1-1; 8 bases are shared with TRBD1. CDR3 length equals 15 residues. V was pared by 6 bases and J by 1 base, with 10 bases of the junction left unmatched. Germline V gene lookup returns CDR1 DFQATT and CDR2 SNEGSKA (reference sequence). The CDR3 region has the DNA TGCAGTGCAAGGAACAGGGGGAACGAGAACACTGAAGCTTTCTTT. The encoded protein is CSARNRGNENTEAFF.

This clonotype was seen many times. The rearrangement links TRBV12-3 or TRBV12-4 to TRBJ2-5; 7 bases align to TRBD1. This CDR3 has 15 amino acids. The V gene end was trimmed by 5 bases and the J gene end by 6 bases; junction bases not matched to a gene: 12. CDR3: CASSTGTVGSKTQYF. CDR3 coding DNA: TGTGCCAGCAGTACCGGGACAGTCGGGTCGAAGACCCAGTACTTC.

This chain uses TRBV7-9 with TRBJ2-5; TRBD1 matches 8 bases. V gave up 7 bases and J gave up 3 bases; unmatched junction bases: 7. CDR1 and CDR2 (germline): SEHNR, FQNEAQ (reference sequence). CDR3 size: 14 residues. The CDR3 DNA reads TGTGCCAGCAACCCACAGGGGGTGGAAGAGACCCAGTACTTC. Translating it yields CASNPQGVEETQYF.

This clonotype has ten or more counts. This chain joins TRBV20-1 and TRBJ1-6; D is uncertain. Trimming took off 5 bases at V and 9 bases at J, with 20 bases between the two ends. The CDR3 length is 15 residues. Per germline, CDR1 DFQATT and CDR2 SNEGSKA (reference sequence). Written as DNA, the CDR3 is TGCAGTGCTTCTCCATGGGATGGGGAGGGTTCACCCCTCCACTTT. Its protein is CSASPWDGEGSPLHF.